Below, 31 T cell receptor beta chains from the same sample are listed, as sequenced in a study of glioma-infiltrating T cells. TCR alpha and beta CDR3 regions were amplified from RNA using iRepertoire nested multiplex PCR. TCRdb ran MiXCR on the multiplex PCR reads and lists one entry per CDR3 protein. The table includes approximately 120,000 distinct CDR3 sequences, 23% detected once. The source material was glioma tissue, nonneoplastic brain tissue, or PBMCs (not recorded which). The receptors were gathered from a human donor with low-grade glioma or glioblastoma, undergoing nonglioma brain surgery, or in good health (not recorded which).

This clonotype was counted at least ten times. This chain joins TRBV20-1 and TRBJ1-5, with a possible D match to TRBD1 (5 bases). This CDR3 has 15 residues. Germline CDR1 DFQATT, CDR2 SNEGSKA (reference sequence). Trimming pared 0 bases from V and 5 bases from J, leaving 14 bases between. The CDR3, as DNA: TGCAGTGCTAGAGAGGCCGGGGGTTGGGATCAGCCCCAGCATTTT. Amino acids: CSAREAGGWDQPQHF.

This chain connects TRBV19 to TRBJ1-2; D unclear. This CDR3 has 13 residues. Trimming left V 7 bases short and J 5 bases short, with 14 bases between. Germline V CDR1 and CDR2: LNHDA, SQIVND (reference sequence). CDR3 DNA sequence: TGTGCCAGTACTATCGACCGGGAATATGGCTACACCTTC. Its protein is CASTIDREYGYTF.

The table lists this clonotype with a count of one. Since a much larger clone is just one base distant, this may be a read error. This chain joins TRBV3-1 and TRBJ1-1; D is ambiguous. The V end was cut by 5 bases, the J end by 2 bases, with 21 bases between. Germline CDR1 and CDR2: LGHDT and YNNKEL (reference sequence). The CDR3 length is 17 residues. CDR3 loop: CASSETSWLRVNTEAFF. CDR3 sequence (DNA): TGTGCCAGCAGCGAAACCTCCTGGTTGAGGGTCAACACTGAAGCTTTCTTT.

This clonotype appeared many times. The chain combines TRBV20-1 with TRBJ2-3, with 9 bases lining up with TRBD2. CDR3 size: 16 residues. Trimming took 0 bases from V and 1 from J; bases not matched to a gene: 5. CDR1 is DFQATT, CDR2 SNEGSKA, per germline (reference sequence). The CDR3 loop is CSARDRRLAGTDTQYF. In nucleotides, the CDR3 is TGCAGTGCTAGAGATCGTCGACTAGCGGGCACAGATACGCAGTATTTT.

Many counts were recorded for this clonotype. V gene TRBV6-1 combines with J gene TRBJ2-3, with 9 bases that match TRBD2. V shed 7 bases and J 3 bases; nucleotides not matched to a gene: 14. The length of the CDR3 is 17 residues. CDR1 MNHNS and CDR2 SASEGT come from the germline V gene. DNA of the CDR3: TGTGCCAGCAATCCGGCGGGAGGGTGGTATGGTACAGATACGCAGTATTTT. Its translation is CASNPAGGWYGTDTQYF.

In this sample, this clonotype turned up many times. The J gene is TRBJ2-5, the V gene TRBV7-6, with no clear D. Trimming removed 5 bases at V and 3 bases at J, with 4 bases between. The CDR3 runs to 11 residues. CDR1 is SGHVS, CDR2 FNYEAQ, per germline. The CDR3 DNA is TGTGCCAGCAGCCCTAAAGAGACCCAGTACTTC. The encoded protein is CASSPKETQYF.

Turning to this clonotype: Being one base from a much bigger clone, this may be a read error. The CDR3 nucleotides are TGTGCCAGCAGTAGAACAGGGTCGAGCACCGGGGAGCTGCTTTTT. Translation: CASSRTGSSTGELLF. V and J are TRBV7-9 and TRBJ2-2; tentative D call: TRBD1 (6 bases). CDR3 length: 15 residues. Germline V gene sequence: CDR1 SEHNR, CDR2 FQNEAQ (reference sequence). Variable domain in full (rest from reference TRBV7-9 and TRBJ2-2): DTGVSQNPRHKITKRGQNVTFRCDPISEHNRLYWYRQTLGQGPEFLTYFQNEAQLEKSRLLSDRFSAERPKGSFSTLEIQRTEQGDSAMYLCASSRTGSSTGELLFGEGSRLTVL.

This clonotype was found a few times. It may be a read error: a sequence one base away is much more abundant. The V gene is TRBV27, the J gene TRBJ2-2, with D perhaps matching TRBD1 (5 bases). V lost 8 bases and J 6 bases, leaving 19 bases between the germline ends. The CDR3 length is 15 residues. Per germline, CDR1 MNHEY and CDR2 SMNVEV (reference sequence). The CDR3 coding sequence is TGTGCCAGCGGGCTCCGCAGGGCCCAGTCCGGGGAGCTGTTTTTT. Its translation: CASGLRRAQSGELFF.

The table lists this clonotype with many counts. The CDR3 nucleotides read TGCAGTGCTAGAGTGAGAGGACTAGCGGGCTTCCAAGAGACCCAGTACTTC. This gives the protein CSARVRGLAGFQETQYF. The chain couples TRBV20-1 to TRBJ2-5; 11 bases align to TRBD2. Looked up from germline, CDR1 is DFQATT and CDR2 is SNEGSKA (reference sequence). The ends lost 1 base at V and 1 base at J; junction bases unmatched: 8. The CDR3 loop spans 17 amino acids.

This clonotype was recorded many times. This chain links TRBV6-1 with TRBJ2-3, with TRBD1 matching over 7 bases. CDR1 MNHNS and CDR2 SASEGT come from the germline V gene. The CDR3 is made up of 14 amino acids. Trimming at V came to 7 bases and at J to 0 bases, leaving 4 bases not matched to a gene. In DNA form, the CDR3 reads TGTGCCAGCATCCGGACAGGTAGCACAGATACGCAGTATTTT. Its translation: CASIRTGSTDTQYF.

Ten or more counts support this clonotype. This chain joins TRBV7-9 and TRBJ1-5; D gene ambiguous. The germline V gene encodes CDR1 SEHNR and CDR2 FQNEAQ (reference sequence). Trimming pared 4 bases from V and 9 bases from J, leaving 13 bases between. The CDR3 extends over 13 amino acids. CDR3 DNA: TGTGCCAGCAGCTCGGACGGTTTCTGGCCCCAGCATTTT. It encodes CASSSDGFWPQHF.

This clonotype appeared many times. This rearrangement joins TRBV7-9 to TRBJ2-1; the match to TRBD2 covers 8 bases. J was trimmed by 2 bases and V by 4 bases; bases with no gene match: 10. Germline V CDR1 and CDR2: SEHNR, FQNEAQ (reference sequence). This CDR3 spans 17 amino acids. The CDR3 DNA reads as TGTGCCAGCAGCTCTCCACTTAGCGGGGCCACCTACAATGAGCAGTTCTTC. It codes for CASSSPLSGATYNEQFF.

This clonotype was seen ten or more times. V usage is TRBV6-6 and J usage is TRBJ1-2; 10 nucleotides match TRBD1. V trimming: 2 bases; J trimming: 1 base; junction bases outside the gene matches: 1. The germline V gene encodes CDR1 MNHNY and CDR2 SVGAGI (reference sequence). The CDR3 sequence is 15 residues long. In DNA, the CDR3 is TGTGCCAGCAGTTACGGGACAGGGGATAACTATGGCTACACCTTC. Protein: CASSYGTGDNYGYTF.

This clonotype was counted at least ten times. The gene calls are TRBV24-1 and TRBJ1-5; TRBD1 is a possible D gene (5 bases). The germline CDR1 and CDR2 sequences are KGHDR and SFDVKD. Trimming removed 4 bases at V and 3 bases at J, with 21 bases between. The CDR3 runs 18 residues. The CDR3 sequence: CATSEHVRDGYLNQPQHF. CDR3 nucleotides: TGTGCCACCAGTGAACATGTCCGGGACGGATACCTCAATCAGCCCCAGCATTTT.

This clonotype was seen ten or more times. The chain joins TRBV20-1 to TRBJ1-3, with D possibly being TRBD1 (5 bases). The V gene lost 7 bases and the J gene lost 0 bases, with 13 bases spanning the gap. The CDR3 is 14 amino acids. Germline values: CDR1 DFQATT, CDR2 SNEGSKA (reference sequence). DNA of the CDR3: TGCAGTGTGGGACTCCTGAGCTCTGGAAACACCATATATTTT. Protein sequence: CSVGLLSSGNTIYF.

Remarks on this clonotype: The junction differs from germline at one of its ends, possibly a read error. This chain links TRBV4-1 with TRBJ2-3; TRBD2 might be the D (5 bases). The length of the CDR3 is 16 residues. Germline loops: CDR1 MGHRA, CDR2 YSYEKL. This chain's CDR3 is CASIQGPGSPTDTQYF. The DNA for the CDR3 is TGCGCCAGCATCCAAGGGCCTGGGAGCCCCACAGATACGCAGTATTTT.

Many counts were recorded for this clonotype. This chain joins TRBV7-9 and TRBJ2-7; 7 bases map to TRBD1. J lost 5 bases, V lost 4 bases, and 11 bases had no gene match. Germline CDR1 reads SEHNR; CDR2 reads FQNEAQ (reference sequence). The CDR3 runs to 15 residues. As DNA, the CDR3 is TGTGCCAGCAGCTCCCCTAGGGACAGCCCCCACGAGCAGTACTTC. It translates to CASSSPRDSPHEQYF.

This clonotype is labeled as medium-sized (0.01 to 0.1%). V is TRBV27 and J is TRBJ1-5, with D unclear. Trimming cost V 3 bases and J 1 base, with 7 bases left between them. The CDR3 has 14 residues. Germline V gives CDR1 MNHEY, CDR2 SMNVEV (reference sequence). Here the CDR3 DNA reads TGTGCCAGCAGTTTCGGGCGGAGCAATCAGCCCCAGCATTTT. Translated: CASSFGRSNQPQHF.

At least ten counts were recorded for this clonotype. This chain joins TRBV6-1 and TRBJ1-2; D perhaps matches TRBD1 (5 bases). The CDR3 extends over 12 amino acids. Trimming left V 6 bases short and J 2 bases short, with 7 bases between. Germline CDR1 MNHNS, CDR2 SASEGT. CDR3 loop: CASRDTNYGYTF. Written as DNA, the CDR3 is TGTGCCAGCAGGGACACGAACTATGGCTACACCTTC.

A word on this clonotype: The germline gene is not matched at one end of the junction; a read error may be the cause. This chain's CDR3 is CSVDAQELYSYDQYF. Written as DNA, the CDR3 is TGCAGCGTTGATGCACAGGAACTTTACTCCTACGATCAGTACTTC. V and J are TRBV29-1 and TRBJ2-7, with D tentatively TRBD1 (5 bases). The CDR3 has 15 amino acids. Looked up from germline, CDR1 is SQVTM and CDR2 is ANQGSEA.

This clonotype was seen ten or more times. This sequence joins TRBV27 and TRBJ2-4, with 7 bases matching TRBD2. J lost 5 bases, V lost 7 bases, and 11 bases had no gene match. The CDR3 has 15 amino acids. Germline V gives CDR1 MNHEY, CDR2 SMNVEV (reference sequence). CDR3 residues: CASIGLGAGENIQYF. CDR3 nucleotide sequence: TGTGCCAGCATAGGCCTAGGGGCGGGAGAAAACATTCAGTACTTC.

This clonotype was seen a few times. The chain employs TRBV6-4 and TRBJ1-1; D call uncertain. V was cut by 6 bases and J by 1 base, with 9 bases left in between. The CDR3 is 13 residues long. In germline, CDR1 is MRHNA, CDR2 SNTAGT. CDR3 loop: CASSVDGNTEAFF. CDR3 DNA: TGTGCCAGCAGCGTCGACGGGAACACTGAAGCTTTCTTT.

This clonotype was seen a few times. The V gene is TRBV19, the J gene TRBJ2-2; no clear D. V was shortened by 7 bases and J by 0 bases, with 9 bases between the two germline ends. The CDR3 runs 14 residues. Germline V gene data show CDR1 as LNHDA and CDR2 as SQIVND (reference sequence). CDR3 coding DNA: TGTGCCAGTAAGGCAGGATCGAACACCGGGGAGCTGTTTTTT. Its protein is CASKAGSNTGELFF.

This clonotype appeared many times. The J gene is TRBJ2-7, the V gene TRBV27; D is unclear. Deletions cut 6 bases from V and 1 base from J, with 13 bases between. The CDR3 sequence is 14 residues long. Germline CDR1 is MNHEY and CDR2 is SMNVEV (reference sequence). The CDR3 protein is CASSLIGQSYEQYF. For the CDR3, the DNA is TGTGCCAGCAGCTTAATCGGGCAGTCCTACGAGCAGTACTTC.

There are many counts of this clonotype. The V and J genes are TRBV7-2 and TRBJ2-7; D gene uncertain. The germline V and J ends were trimmed by 4 bases and 2 bases, with 3 bases remaining between them. CDR3 length: 11 residues. CDR1 SGHTA and CDR2 FQGNSA come from the germline V gene. The CDR3 protein is CASSSAYEQYF. In nucleotides, the CDR3 is TGTGCCAGCAGCTCTGCCTACGAGCAGTACTTC.

This chain uses TRBV9 with TRBJ2-1; D might be TRBD1 or TRBD2, each matching 5 bases. Germline CDR1 reads SGDLS; CDR2 reads YYNGEE. Trimming removed 0 bases at V and 7 bases at J, with 17 bases between. The CDR3 covers 16 residues. CDR3 residues: CASSVAGGAAVNEQFF. The DNA of the CDR3 is TGTGCCAGCAGCGTAGCTGGGGGAGCGGCTGTGAATGAGCAGTTCTTC.

The sample holds many counts of this clonotype. The genes are TRBV6-1 and TRBJ2-1; TRBD1 matches at 7 bases. Germline CDR1 is MNHNS and CDR2 is SASEGT. The CDR3 runs to 16 residues. Trimming removed 5 bases from V and 7 bases from J; junction bases left unmatched: 14. For the CDR3, the DNA is TGTGCCAGCAGTTCCCAAAATCCGGGACAGAGTAATGAGCAGTTCTTC. Amino acids: CASSSQNPGQSNEQFF.

In this sample, this clonotype turned up a few times. One base away lies a much larger clone, so this may be a sequencing read error. The chain has TRBV4-3 and TRBJ2-4, with D perhaps assigned TRBD1 or TRBD2 (5 bases each). The CDR3 is made up of 13 amino acids. The V gene's germline CDR1 is LGHNA and CDR2 YSLEER. The CDR3 is CTSSQEGWGIQYF. DNA of the CDR3: TGCACCAGCAGCCAAGAGGGGTGGGGAATTCAGTACTTC.

The chain combines TRBV11-2 with TRBJ2-5; the D is unclear. Germline-derived CDR1 and CDR2 are SGHAT and FQNNGV. V was cut by 0 bases and J by 4 bases, with 12 bases left in between. The CDR3 loop spans 15 amino acids. CDR3 coding DNA: TGTGCCAGCAGCTTAGAGTTTAGGGTTCGAGAGACCCAGTACTTC. It translates to CASSLEFRVRETQYF.

This clonotype was recorded at least ten times. V and J are TRBV4-3 and TRBJ2-7, with 8 bases lining up with TRBD1. CDR3 length: 15 amino acids. V shed 0 bases and J 7 bases; nucleotides not matched to a gene: 8. The germline gives CDR1 LGHNA, CDR2 YSLEER. CDR3 coding DNA: TGCGCCAGCAGCCAAGATAAGGGACAGGTATGGGAGCAGTACTTC. Its translation is CASSQDKGQVWEQYF.

Ten or more counts support this clonotype. V and J are TRBV19 and TRBJ2-7; either TRBD1 or TRBD2 may supply D (5 bases each). Germline V lookup: CDR1 LNHDA, CDR2 SQIVND (reference sequence). The CDR3 spans 18 residues. Trimming removed 3 bases from V and 2 bases from J, with 23 bases in between. The CDR3 region has the DNA TGTGCCAGTAGTATGGCAGGGTCAAGCGGCCCGGCCGCCTACGAGCAGTACTTC. Protein: CASSMAGSSGPAAYEQYF.